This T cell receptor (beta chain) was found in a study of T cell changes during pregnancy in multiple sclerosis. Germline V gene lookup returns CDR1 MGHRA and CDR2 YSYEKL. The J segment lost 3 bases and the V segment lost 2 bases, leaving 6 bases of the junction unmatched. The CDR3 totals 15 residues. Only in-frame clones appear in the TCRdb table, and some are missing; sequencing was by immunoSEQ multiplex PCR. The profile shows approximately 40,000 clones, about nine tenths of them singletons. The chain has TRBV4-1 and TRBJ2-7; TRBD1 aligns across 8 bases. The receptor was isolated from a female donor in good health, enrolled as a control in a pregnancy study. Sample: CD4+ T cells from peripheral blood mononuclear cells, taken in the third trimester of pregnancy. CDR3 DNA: TGCGCCAGCAGCCAACAGGACAGGGATTTCTACGAGCAGTACTTC. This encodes CASSQQDRDFYEQYF.